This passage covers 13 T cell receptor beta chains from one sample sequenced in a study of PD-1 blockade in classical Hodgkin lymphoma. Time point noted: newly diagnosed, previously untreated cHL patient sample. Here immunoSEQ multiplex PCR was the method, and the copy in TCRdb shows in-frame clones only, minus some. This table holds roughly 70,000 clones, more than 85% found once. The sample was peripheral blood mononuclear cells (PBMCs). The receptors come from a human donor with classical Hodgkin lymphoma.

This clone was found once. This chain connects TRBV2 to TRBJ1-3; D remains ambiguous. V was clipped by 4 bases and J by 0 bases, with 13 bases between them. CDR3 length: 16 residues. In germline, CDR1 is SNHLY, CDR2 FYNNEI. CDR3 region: CASSVRRPSSGNTIYF. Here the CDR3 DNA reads TGTGCCAGCAGTGTTAGACGGCCATCCTCTGGAAACACCATATATTTT.

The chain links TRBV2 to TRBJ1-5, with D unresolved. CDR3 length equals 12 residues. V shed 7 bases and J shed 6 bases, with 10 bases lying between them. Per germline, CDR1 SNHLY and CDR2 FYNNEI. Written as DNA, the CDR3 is TGTGCCAGCAATAGGGCAGGTCAGCCCCAGCATTTT. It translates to CASNRAGQPQHF.

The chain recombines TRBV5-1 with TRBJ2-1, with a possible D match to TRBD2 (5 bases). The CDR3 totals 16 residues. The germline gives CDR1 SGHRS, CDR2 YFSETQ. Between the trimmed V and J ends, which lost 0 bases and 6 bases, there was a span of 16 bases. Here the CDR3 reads CASSLAYDSVANEQFF. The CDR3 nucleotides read TGCGCCAGCAGCTTGGCCTATGATAGCGTTGCCAATGAGCAGTTCTTC.

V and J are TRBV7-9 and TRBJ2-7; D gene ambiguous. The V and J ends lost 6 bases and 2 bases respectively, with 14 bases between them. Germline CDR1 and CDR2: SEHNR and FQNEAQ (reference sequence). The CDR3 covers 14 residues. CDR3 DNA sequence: TGTGCCAGCAGTACTTCAGAGCTAACCTACGAGCAGTACTTC. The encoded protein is CASSTSELTYEQYF.

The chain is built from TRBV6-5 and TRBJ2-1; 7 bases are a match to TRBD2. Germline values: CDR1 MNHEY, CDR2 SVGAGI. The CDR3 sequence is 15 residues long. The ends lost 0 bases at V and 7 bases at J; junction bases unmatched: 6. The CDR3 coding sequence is TGTGCCAGCAGTTACTCGACTAGCCGAGGGAATGAGCAGTTCTTC. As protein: CASSYSTSRGNEQFF.

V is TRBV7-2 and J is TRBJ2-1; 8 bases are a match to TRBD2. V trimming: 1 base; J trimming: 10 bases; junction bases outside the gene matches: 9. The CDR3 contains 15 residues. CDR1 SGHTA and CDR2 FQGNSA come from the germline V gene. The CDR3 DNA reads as TGTGCCAGCAGCTTAGACAGCGGGGGCATGTGGGAGCAGTTCTTC. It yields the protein CASSLDSGGMWEQFF.

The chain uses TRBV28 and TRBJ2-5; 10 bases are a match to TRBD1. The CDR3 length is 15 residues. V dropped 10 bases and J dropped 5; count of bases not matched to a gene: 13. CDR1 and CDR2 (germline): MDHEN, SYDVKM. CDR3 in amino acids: CATIRTGGPRETQYF. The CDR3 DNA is TGTGCCACCATTCGGACAGGGGGGCCGAGGGAGACCCAGTACTTC.

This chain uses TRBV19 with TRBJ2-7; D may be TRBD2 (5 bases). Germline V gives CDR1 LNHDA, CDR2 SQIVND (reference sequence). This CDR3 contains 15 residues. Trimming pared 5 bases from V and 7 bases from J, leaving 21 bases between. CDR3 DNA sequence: TGTGCCAGTAGTCCCGAACATACTAGGGTCCGGGAGCAGTACTTC. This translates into CASSPEHTRVREQYF.

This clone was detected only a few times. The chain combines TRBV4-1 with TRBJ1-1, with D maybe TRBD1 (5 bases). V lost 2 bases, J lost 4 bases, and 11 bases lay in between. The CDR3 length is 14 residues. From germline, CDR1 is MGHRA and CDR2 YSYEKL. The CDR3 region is CASSQTQAGTEAFF. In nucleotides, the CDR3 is TGCGCCAGCAGCCAAACACAGGCGGGCACTGAAGCTTTCTTT.

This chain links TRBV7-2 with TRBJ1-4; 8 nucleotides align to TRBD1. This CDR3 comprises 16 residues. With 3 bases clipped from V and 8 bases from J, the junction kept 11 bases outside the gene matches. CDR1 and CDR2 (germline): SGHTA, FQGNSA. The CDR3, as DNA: TGTGCCAGCAGCTTCAAACTCCAGGGGGCGCGGGAAAAACTGTTTTTT. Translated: CASSFKLQGAREKLFF.

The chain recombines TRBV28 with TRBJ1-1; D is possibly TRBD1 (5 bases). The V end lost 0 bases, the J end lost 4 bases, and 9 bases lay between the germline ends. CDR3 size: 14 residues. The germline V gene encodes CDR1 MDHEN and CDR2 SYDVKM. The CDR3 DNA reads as TGTGCCAGCAGTTTATGGGCGGGGACCACTGAAGCTTTCTTT. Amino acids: CASSLWAGTTEAFF.

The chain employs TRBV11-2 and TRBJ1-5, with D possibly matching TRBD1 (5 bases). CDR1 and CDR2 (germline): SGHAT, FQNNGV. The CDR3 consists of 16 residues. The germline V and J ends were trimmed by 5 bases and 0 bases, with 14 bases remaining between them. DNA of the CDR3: TGTGCCAGCAGCCCTAGGATAGGGGATAGCAATCAGCCCCAGCATTTT. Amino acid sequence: CASSPRIGDSNQPQHF.

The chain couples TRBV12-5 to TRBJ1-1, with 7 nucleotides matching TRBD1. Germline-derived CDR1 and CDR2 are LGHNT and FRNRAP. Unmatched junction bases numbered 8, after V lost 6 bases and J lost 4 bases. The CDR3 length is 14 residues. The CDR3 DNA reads TGTGCTAGTGGAGGACAGGTTTTGAGCACTGAAGCTTTCTTT. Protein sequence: CASGGQVLSTEAFF.